One sample yielded the 20 T cell receptor beta chains listed below, sequenced in a study of blood T cell repertoires in COVID-19 (dated by TCRdb to the early 2020s). The library came from the immunoSEQ multiplex PCR assay. TCRdb re-hosts the immuneACCESS table, in-frame sequences only. Its copies lack some clones; in the studies checked, an unresolved V gene accounts for under half of them, and the cause for the rest is not known. The sample includes 200,000 to 250,000 clones, with 87% observed a single time. The leading ten clones occupy 10% to 14% of the sample. The sample was PBMCs or T cells enriched from blood (not recorded which). The receptors derive from a man younger than 40 who had recovered from COVID-19.

The V call is TRBV10-1, the J call TRBJ1-6; D ambiguous. Per germline, CDR1 WNHNN and CDR2 SYGVQD (reference sequence). CDR3 size: 13 residues. V lost 0 bases, J lost 10 bases, and 7 bases lay in between. The DNA of the CDR3 is TGCGCCAGCAGTGAGTCGGCACGCTCACCCCTCCACTTT. Translating gives CASSESARSPLHF.

The table lists this clone with a count of one. The rearrangement joins TRBV2 to TRBJ2-2; 7 bases match TRBD2. The CDR3 sequence is 17 residues long. Losses at the gene ends were 7 bases for V and 6 bases for J; bases not matched to a gene: 17. Germline lookup yields CDR1 SNHLY and CDR2 FYNNEI. The CDR3 loop is CASKGRVSGTYAGELFF. DNA of the CDR3: TGTGCCAGCAAAGGCAGGGTAAGCGGGACGTATGCCGGGGAGCTGTTTTTT.

CDR3 in DNA: TGTGCCAGCAGTTTATACAGGGGGGCTAATCAGCCCCAGCATTTT. Protein sequence: CASSLYRGANQPQHF. This rearrangement joins TRBV28 to TRBJ1-5, with 8 bases matching TRBD1. CDR3 length equals 15 residues. Trimming took 1 base from V and 4 from J; bases not matched to a gene: 3. The germline gives CDR1 MDHEN, CDR2 SYDVKM.

The chain combines TRBV10-1 with TRBJ2-1, with 10 bases that match TRBD2. Germline assignment: CDR1 WNHNN and CDR2 SYGVQD (reference sequence). The CDR3 length is 15 residues. V was pared by 5 bases and J by 5 bases, with 6 bases of the junction left unmatched. CDR3 sequence (DNA): TGCGCCAGCAGTCCCAGCGGGAGGGCCCACAATGAGCAGTTCTTC. Translated, it gives CASSPSGRAHNEQFF.

The chain combines TRBV10-3 with TRBJ1-4; tentatively, D is TRBD1 (5 bases). The germline V gene encodes CDR1 ENHRY and CDR2 SYGVKD. The V and J ends lost 5 bases and 8 bases respectively, with 15 bases between them. CDR3 size: 14 residues. CDR3 in DNA: TGTGCCATCAGTTCCGGGGGGATTTACGAAAAACTGTTTTTT. Protein: CAISSGGIYEKLFF.

The rearrangement uses TRBV24-1 and TRBJ1-3; unclear D gene. Germline assignment: CDR1 KGHDR and CDR2 SFDVKD. The CDR3 is made up of 18 amino acids. The germline V and J ends were trimmed by 3 bases and 0 bases, with 17 bases remaining between them. The CDR3 bases are TGTGCCACCAGTGATGCGGCCCAAGACGGACTCTCTGGAAACACCATATATTTT. Its protein is CATSDAAQDGLSGNTIYF.

CDR3 bases: TGCGCCAGCAGTACCCAAGCGGGGGGCACCGGGGAGCTGTTTTTT. Protein: CASSTQAGGTGELFF. The chain uses TRBV4-3 and TRBJ2-2; 9 bases agree with TRBD2. V shed 6 bases and J 4 bases; nucleotides not matched to a gene: 6. This CDR3 spans 15 amino acids. Per the germline V gene, CDR1 is LGHNA and CDR2 is YSLEER.

The chain carries TRBV6-5 and TRBJ2-7; 12 bases are a match to TRBD1. Germline CDR1 reads MNHEY; CDR2 reads SVGAGI. CDR3 length: 15 amino acids. J was trimmed by 5 bases and V by 2 bases; bases with no gene match: 4. The CDR3 sequence: CASSYPGQGAHEQYF. The CDR3 bases are TGTGCCAGCAGTTACCCGGGACAGGGGGCCCACGAGCAGTACTTC.

The chain links TRBV9 to TRBJ1-6; possible D gene TRBD1, 6 bases. The CDR3 extends over 15 amino acids. Trimming removed 3 bases from V and 6 bases from J, with 13 bases in between. CDR1 and CDR2 (germline): SGDLS, YYNGEE. The CDR3 bases are TGTGCCAGCAGCGCCACAGGGAATGGTAATTCACCCCTCCACTTT. Translated: CASSATGNGNSPLHF.

The chain couples TRBV4-1 to TRBJ1-4; TRBD1 aligns across 9 bases. The junction had 2 bases not matched to a gene; V was cut back by 2 bases and J by 4 bases. The CDR3 consists of 15 residues. CDR1 is MGHRA, CDR2 YSYEKL, per germline. The CDR3 DNA reads as TGCGCCAGCAGCCAACCGGGACAGGGTAATGAAAAACTGTTTTTT. Protein: CASSQPGQGNEKLFF.

The DNA of the CDR3 is TGCGCCAGCAGCTTGGGACAGGTTCGGTTTGAGACCCAGTACTTC. Translated, it gives CASSLGQVRFETQYF. V is TRBV5-1 and J is TRBJ2-5, with a tentative D call TRBD1 (6 bases). The CDR3 extends over 15 amino acids. Trimming removed 0 bases from V and 5 bases from J, with 14 bases in between. CDR1 and CDR2 (germline): SGHRS, YFSETQ.

The CDR3 nucleotides are TGTGCCAGCACGAAGACAGGGGATGGCTACGAGCAGTACTTC. Encoded protein: CASTKTGDGYEQYF. The V gene is TRBV6-5, the J gene TRBJ2-7; 8 bases agree with TRBD1. Looked up from germline, CDR1 is MNHEY and CDR2 is SVGAGI. The CDR3 has 14 residues. J lost 3 bases, V lost 7 bases, and 8 bases had no gene match.

The genes are TRBV12-3 or TRBV12-4 and TRBJ1-6; D may be TRBD1 (6 bases). The CDR3 runs 13 residues. V was shortened by 3 bases and J by 8 bases, with 8 bases between the two germline ends. CDR3: CASSFKGDSPLHF. CDR3 in DNA: TGTGCCAGCAGTTTTAAGGGGGATTCACCCCTCCACTTT.

V gene TRBV30 combines with J gene TRBJ2-7; 9 bases match TRBD2. The CDR3 is 12 residues long. The germline V gene encodes CDR1 GTSNPN and CDR2 SVGIG (reference sequence). V was pared by 7 bases and J by 2 bases, with 3 bases of the junction left unmatched. The chain's CDR3 is CASERGAYEQYF. In DNA form, the CDR3 reads TGTGCCTCGGAGCGGGGGGCCTACGAGCAGTACTTC.

The chain couples TRBV6-5 to TRBJ1-6; D call uncertain. The germline CDR1 and CDR2 sequences are MNHEY and SVGAGI. The CDR3 spans 14 residues. V lost 6 bases to trimming and J lost 6 bases, with 12 bases between them. The CDR3 here is CASSPREFNSPLHF. The CDR3 coding sequence is TGTGCCAGCAGCCCCCGGGAGTTTAATTCACCCCTCCACTTT.

V usage is TRBV18 and J usage is TRBJ1-2; 9 bases are a match to TRBD1. Trimming at V came to 3 bases and at J to 4 bases, leaving 3 bases not matched to a gene. Germline V gene data show CDR1 as KGHSH and CDR2 as LQKENI. The CDR3 sequence is 14 residues long. The CDR3 DNA follows: TGTGCCAGCTCACCGGGGACAGGGAGCTATGGCTACACCTTC. The encoded protein is CASSPGTGSYGYTF.

V is TRBV3-1 (or the pseudogene TRBV3-2) and J is TRBJ2-2; D remains ambiguous. CDR1 is LGHDT, CDR2 YNNKEL, per germline (reference sequence). Trimming removed 9 bases at V and 3 bases at J, with 14 bases between. The CDR3 consists of 14 residues. In DNA, the CDR3 is TGTGCCAGTGGGCAGGCAGTGCACACCGGGGAGCTGTTTTTT. Translation: CASGQAVHTGELFF.

This clone was observed a handful of times. The chain joins TRBV6-2 or TRBV6-3 to TRBJ2-7, with D perhaps matching TRBD2 (5 bases). V lost 4 bases, J lost 1 base, and 5 bases lay in between. Germline CDR1 is MNHEY and CDR2 is SVGEGT. There are 12 residues in the CDR3. The CDR3 reads CASSLASYEQYF. In DNA form, the CDR3 reads TGTGCCAGCAGTTTAGCGTCCTACGAGCAGTACTTC.

The rearrangement uses TRBV24-1 and TRBJ2-5; D is perhaps TRBD1 (6 bases). There are 16 residues in the CDR3. V lost 4 bases and J 5 bases, leaving 19 bases between the germline ends. CDR1 is KGHDR and CDR2 is SFDVKD in the germline V gene. As DNA, the CDR3 is TGTGCCACCAGTGAACCCGGGACAATAGGCAGGGAGACCCAGTACTTC. Protein: CATSEPGTIGRETQYF.

This rearrangement joins TRBV5-1 to TRBJ1-2, with 7 positions matching TRBD1. The ends lost 2 bases at V and 8 bases at J; junction bases unmatched: 12. Germline CDR1 SGHRS, CDR2 YFSETQ. CDR3 size: 15 residues. The CDR3 reads CASSFSSTGSNGYTF. The CDR3 DNA sequence: TGCGCCAGCAGCTTCAGTTCGACAGGGTCCAACGGCTACACCTTC.